A single sample is the source of the 13 T cell receptor beta chains below, sequenced in a study of OX40 agonist ivuxolimab in advanced cancers. Some clones are missing from TCRdb's copy, which holds only in-frame ones; the method was immunoSEQ multiplex PCR. The profile covers some 44,000 clones, with about four fifths appearing a single time and approximately 25% taken by the ten largest. Sequencing used CD4+ or CD8+ T cells sorted from blood, obtained in a trial of the OX40 agonist ivuxolimab. These receptors were taken from an adult with an advanced solid tumor such as melanoma, head and neck, liver or kidney cancer.

The chain recombines TRBV4-1 with TRBJ1-5; D unresolved. The CDR3 has 17 amino acids. V dropped 0 bases and J dropped 6 bases, with 18 bases sitting between them. In germline, CDR1 is MGHRA, CDR2 YSYEKL. CDR3 sequence: CASSQDNLGQDFQPQHF. CDR3 nucleotide sequence: TGCGCCAGCAGCCAAGATAATCTAGGGCAAGATTTTCAGCCCCAGCATTTT.

This sequence joins TRBV29-1 and TRBJ1-5; D unresolved. With 4 bases removed from V and 1 base from J, the gap between germline ends came to 5 bases. This CDR3 has 12 amino acids. The germline CDR1 and CDR2 sequences are SQVTM and ANQGSEA. The CDR3 loop is CSVGGSNQPQHF. CDR3 coding DNA: TGCAGCGTTGGAGGAAGCAATCAGCCCCAGCATTTT.

The V and J genes are TRBV5-4 and TRBJ2-1; perhaps TRBD2 as D (5 bases). Trimming left V 4 bases short and J 0 bases short, with 20 bases between. The CDR3 has 18 residues. The germline gives CDR1 SGHNT, CDR2 YYREEE (reference sequence). CDR3 sequence reads: CASSPGDLSGSSYNEQFF. The CDR3 nucleotides read TGTGCCAGCAGCCCTGGCGATTTGAGCGGCAGCTCCTACAATGAGCAGTTCTTC.

This clone was seen a few times. The genes are TRBV4-1 and TRBJ2-3; unclear D gene. Trimming shortened V by 0 bases and J by 1 base, and 8 bases separated the two germline ends. This CDR3 is built from 15 residues. CDR1 MGHRA and CDR2 YSYEKL come from the germline V gene. CDR3 nucleotide sequence: TGCGCCAGCAGCCAAGATATTAGGGGCACAGATACGCAGTATTTT. This codes for CASSQDIRGTDTQYF.

In its sample, this clone was seen once. Distinct nucleotide sequences in the sample also encode this CDR3. The chain uses TRBV20-1 and TRBJ2-7, with 9 bases matching TRBD1. Germline lookup yields CDR1 DFQATT and CDR2 SNEGSKA (reference sequence). This CDR3 comprises 11 residues. V lost 3 bases, J lost 6 bases, and 0 bases stayed unmatched. The CDR3 loop is CSARTGGEQYF. The CDR3 nucleotides read TGCAGTGCTAGGACAGGGGGCGAGCAGTACTTC.

As to this clone: The sample carries other DNA sequences with the same CDR3. This chain uses TRBV27 with TRBJ1-2, with 8 bases that match TRBD1. V gave up 5 bases and J gave up 2 bases; unmatched junction bases: 4. This CDR3 has 14 residues. Germline loops: CDR1 MNHEY, CDR2 SMNVEV (reference sequence). The CDR3 protein is CASSLSGGNYGYTF. The CDR3 bases are TGTGCCAGCAGTCTTTCAGGGGGCAACTATGGCTACACCTTC.

This chain joins TRBV27 and TRBJ1-1, with D hard to call. Germline values: CDR1 MNHEY, CDR2 SMNVEV (reference sequence). The V gene lost 7 bases and the J gene lost 4 bases, with 13 bases spanning the gap. This CDR3 is built from 13 residues. CDR3 bases: TGTGCCAGCATGTGGACGCCGGGCACTGAAGCTTTCTTT. Protein product: CASMWTPGTEAFF.

This chain links TRBV29-1 with TRBJ2-5, with D perhaps TRBD2 (6 bases). The end of the DNA is better explained by TRBJ2-7, so the J call may be wrong. The CDR3 is made up of 12 amino acids. Per the germline V gene, CDR1 is SQVTM and CDR2 is ANQGSEA. The CDR3 reads CSVASGAYEQYF. The CDR3 DNA is TGCAGCGTTGCATCGGGGGCCTACGAGCAGTACTTC.

The sample holds one count of this clone. The chain links TRBV7-7 to TRBJ2-7; either TRBD1 or TRBD2 may supply D (6 bases each). This CDR3 contains 12 residues. Germline-derived CDR1 and CDR2 are SSHAT and FNYEAQ (reference sequence). Trimming stripped 8 bases from V and 7 bases from J, with 15 bases between. The CDR3 sequence: CASGDGGGEQYF. The CDR3 DNA follows: TGTGCCAGCGGAGACGGGGGCGGAGAGCAGTACTTC.

The chain joins TRBV7-2 to TRBJ1-4, with D hard to call. Between the trimmed V and J ends, which lost 2 bases and 0 bases, there was a span of 10 bases. CDR1 is SGHTA and CDR2 is FQGNSA in the germline V gene. This CDR3 region has 16 residues. CDR3 nucleotides: TGTGCCAGCAGCTTAAGGTCGGCCACAACTAATGAAAAACTGTTTTTT. Residues: CASSLRSATTNEKLFF.

This clone was counted a single time. V usage is TRBV27 and J usage is TRBJ2-1, with TRBD2 matching 13 bases. CDR3 length: 15 residues. After removal of 5 bases from V and 9 bases from J, the junction contained 7 bases not matched to a gene. Germline assignment: CDR1 MNHEY and CDR2 SMNVEV (reference sequence). In DNA form, the CDR3 reads TGTGCCAGCAGTCGTGGACTAGCGGGAGAAATTGAGCAGTTCTTC. Amino acid sequence: CASSRGLAGEIEQFF.

This chain uses TRBV7-6 with TRBJ1-5; D unresolved. Germline values: CDR1 SGHVS, CDR2 FNYEAQ. The CDR3 covers 13 residues. Trimming removed 1 base at V and 6 bases at J, with 7 bases between. CDR3 sequence reads: CASSLGPVQPQHF. The CDR3 region has the DNA TGTGCCAGCAGCTTAGGACCGGTTCAGCCCCAGCATTTT.

The genes are TRBV18 and TRBJ1-1, with 12 bases identical to TRBD1. CDR1 KGHSH and CDR2 LQKENI come from the germline V gene. This CDR3 contains 19 residues. J was trimmed by 4 bases and V by 0 bases; bases with no gene match: 12. The CDR3: CASSPPSGTGGARGTEAFF. As DNA, the CDR3 is TGTGCCAGCTCACCACCCTCCGGGACAGGGGGCGCCAGGGGCACTGAAGCTTTCTTT.